This T cell receptor beta chain came from a study of vaccination and CD4 T cells after COVID-19 (dated by TCRdb to the early 2020s). The study in broad terms: Every convalescent patient had a positive nasal swab PCR test for SARS-CoV-2, with mild disease in 8 to 10 patients and severe disease in one. The convalescent cohort included six males and four females, with two Hispanic individuals, seven Caucasians, two Asians and one multiracial person. Participants got two doses of the Pfizer-BioNTech BNT162b2 vaccine (n=8) or two doses of the Moderna mRNA-1273 vaccine (n=2). Post-COVID blood samples from convalescent patients were collected a median of roughly 100 days after diagnosis, with a range of 35 to 161 days. Post-vaccine blood samples were taken a median of 72 days after the second vaccine dose, with a range of roughly 14 to 241 days. The cultures were stimulated with overlapping spike peptide pools from SARS-CoV-2 and from the common cold coronaviruses HCoV-NL63, HCoV-OC43 and HCoV-229E. In control cultures, a CEFX viral epitope pool was used as positive control, an HIV-1 Nef peptide pool was used as negative control, or no peptide was added. In about 11 COVID-19 convalescent patients and several infection-naive healthy vaccine recipients, the spike-specific CD4+ TCR repertoire before mRNA vaccination was compared with the repertoire after mRNA vaccination.

Library preparation used PCR. DNA from cultured CD4+ T cells underwent TCR sequencing with the Oncomine TCR Beta short-read assay at the Johns Hopkins FTIC core. The QIAamp micro DNA kit was used to extract genomic DNA from the cultured CD4+ T cells. Oncomine TCR Beta libraries from cultured CD4+ T cells were pooled with unique dual indexes and sequenced on an Illumina iSeq 100. As for the original processing: Non-productive sequences were removed, and CDR3s that did not start with C, did not end with F or W, or were shorter than 7 amino acids were discarded. Antigen-specific clonotypes were identified with the MANAFEST web application by comparing peptide-stimulated wells with reference and other culture wells. For a clone to be called positive, the clone needed an FDR below 0.05, an odds ratio above 5, and a productive frequency above 0.1% in at least two of three replicate wells. A clonotype counted as cross-reactive if it showed significant expansion both in the SARS-CoV-2 spike wells and in at least one common cold coronavirus spike condition. Using R version 3.6.1, CDR3 homology was evaluated through Levenshtein distances (stringdist) along with unrooted phylogenetic trees (ape). Starting from the raw public reads, TCRdb applied fastp trimming at Q25, assembled clones with MiXCR and retained in-frame beta chains. All rows with the same CDR3 protein become a single entry with the most common DNA and genes. These V and J calls rely on TCRdb rather than the paper's analysis. The sample table holds more than 13,000 distinct CDR3 sequences, of which roughly 58% were seen once. Clones ranked in the top ten supply 7.5% to 9.5% of the sample.

The junction shows trimming of 4 bases on V and 7 bases on J, plus 18 bases between the germline ends. CDR3 length: 14 amino acids, cysteine to phenylalanine. Only the CDR3 DNA stays, 42 bases, in frame from base 1. CDR1 is given as DFQATT and CDR2 as SNEGSKA, both from the germline V gene (reference sequence). Notes on this clonotype: The antigen it recognizes is unknown. Base qualities are not at hand, and no much larger clone is one base apart.

Paper-wide results and their limitations: In convalescent patients, a median around 86% of post-vaccine SARS-CoV-2-reactive clones were detected only after vaccination, suggesting vaccine-specific priming. Of the vaccine-specific clones in convalescent patients, 304 of 307, or nearly all, reacted only to SARS-CoV-2 spike and did not cross-react with common cold coronaviruses. The study included relatively few convalescent patients and did not analyze early timepoints after natural infection. The median count of SARS-CoV-2-reactive clonotypes went up from 20 to 25 after infection to more than 30 after vaccination, although the change was not significant.

Per the publication, the treatment or condition label means: approximately nine-day PBMC culture with coronavirus spike peptide pools or control peptides (ViraFEST assay). The ViraFEST assay, used in the study, expanded antigen-specific T cells with peptide pools and then identified the expanded clonotypes through TCR sequencing. The positive SARS-CoV-2 PCR tests of the convalescent patients were dated from March to December 2020, before the Alpha, Beta and Delta variants emerged in the United States. Each well held about 2 million PBMCs cultured in IMDM containing around 5% human AB serum and around 10 IU/ml IL-2, with 9 to 10 ug/ml peptide pools added. Half of the culture medium was replaced with fresh IL-2-containing medium on days 3 and 7. After 10 days of culture, CD4+ T cells were isolated by negative selection with the EasySep CD4+ T cell isolation kit. PBMCs were separated from whole blood using Ficoll-Paque Plus gradient centrifugation and then either used fresh or cryopreserved at -140C. Each culture condition was generally run in triplicate wells.

This clonotype was obtained from a human donor who had recovered from COVID-19. The source material was CD4+ T cells from blood, cultured in vitro, sampled before SARS-CoV-2 vaccination. Rearrangement joined TRBV20-1 to TRBJ2-3; the D gene remains uncertain. The nucleotide sequence reads as follows: TGCAGTGCTATCGGGTCCACGGCTACAAATACGCAGTATTTT. Its translation reads: CSAIGSTATNTQYF.